This T cell receptor beta chain originates from a study of T cells in women clearing cervical HPV infection (dated by TCRdb to between 2017 and 2018). Some background on the complete study: The cases were some 25 women with histologically confirmed HPV16-related CIN3 or worse, and 2 of these cases were invasive cancers. For cases, the median interval between lesion detection and blood sampling was about 150 days, with an interquartile range of about 85 to 220 days. As quality controls, five blinded duplicates were added to each group, bringing the total to roughly 60 samples made up of around 50 participants and some ten replicates. The parent cohort enrolled roughly 10,000 women aged 18 or older in Guanacaste, Costa Rica, during about 1992 to 1994 and followed them for 7 to 8 years. Blood from cases was drawn at the visit where the lesion was first identified, while blood from controls was drawn once the infection was no longer detected. An exploratory proof-of-principle case-control study, nested within the Guanacaste HPV Natural History Study in Costa Rica, was conducted to compare TCR repertoires across cervical HPV16 outcomes. The approximately 23 controls were women who cleared a single incident HPV16 infection within 12 months without developing precancer or cancer. Cases and controls were matched on year of sample collection and on age within five years. Because only a few women had HLA typing data, the possibility that HLA type acted as a confounder could not be ruled out. Cases had a median age of about 34 years and controls had a median age of about 37, with no significant differences in baseline characteristics.

Every participant had a single incident cervical HPV16 infection, and women with prevalent HPV16 infections were excluded. Cervical HPV DNA was detected with MY09/MY11 PCR, and genotyping was done with dot-blot hybridization. More than 14 mL of heparinized blood were centrifuged, and the buffy coat was split into aliquots, frozen at -30 degrees C, and then kept at -80 degrees C. QIAGEN kits were used to extract genomic DNA from the buffy coat specimens. The paper as a whole reports these results and caveats: Lower TRBV6-7 relative abundance was observed in cases than in controls (around 0.1% versus 0.15%; Bonferroni P = 0.0008). T-cell numbers per sample were unknown, so richness differences could reflect varying T-cell content rather than repertoire biology. TCR repertoire richness was significantly higher in CIN3+ cases than in controls across sequencing depths, while evenness did not differ. By combining richness with V gene abundances, random forest classifiers separated cases from controls with an estimated AUC of roughly 0.8. The cross-sectional design could not show whether the associations came before the infection or were a result of it, and neither effector/memory subsets nor HPV-specific T cells were isolated.

From cysteine to phenylalanine, the CDR3 is 15 amino acids long. The 36 bases shown cover part of the CDR3, and their frame starts at base 1. The germline V gene (reference sequence) supplies CDR1 SEHNR and CDR2 FQNEAQ. The V and J ends are trimmed by 5 bases and 0 bases, leaving 14 bases between them. TCR beta CDR3 regions were amplified by multiplex PCR using the immunoSEQ assay from an average of about 1.2 ug genomic DNA per sample. Primer bias was corrected in the assay by using a complete synthetic TCR repertoire to establish an amplification baseline. Amplicons were sequenced on the Illumina platform. Concerning the study's data processing: Error correction of the sequences involved clustering with frequency ratios plus a modified nearest-neighbor algorithm, after which the sequences were analyzed in the immunoSEQ Analyzer using IMGT gene definitions. At each rarefaction depth, TCR richness and evenness were averaged across 20 rarefaction repeats, and samples with fewer sequences than that depth were excluded. Wilcoxon rank sum tests with FDR correction were used to compare relative abundances of V, D and J genes between the groups. In the blinded duplicates, the intraclass correlation was less than 97% for TCR richness and averaged about 73% across 66 gene segments. This is the immuneACCESS table as TCRdb keeps it, with only in-frame sequences that have V and J called. A part of the clones is gone; compared with another copy, unresolved V genes explain less than half, and the rest is unexplained. V, J and clone size are those of that table, while D and trimming were read from the DNA. The sample's table covers roughly 22,000 clones. The ten biggest clones cover approximately 3.5% of the sample.

Concerning this clone itself: Its specific antigen is unknown. The CDR3 goes on 3 residues after the read ends, and that part is filled in from the germline J gene.

Sequenced material: blood buffy coat. The chain joins TRBV7-9 to TRBJ2-7; the D gene is perhaps TRBD1, from 8 matching bases. The clonotype comes from a woman aged 18 to 69 with a cervical HPV16 infection that either progressed to CIN3+ or cleared (not recorded which). The CDR3 sequence is CASSPTGEGSYEQYF. The sequenced part of the CDR3 DNA is TGTGCCAGCAGCCCGACAGGGGAGGGCTCCTACGAG.